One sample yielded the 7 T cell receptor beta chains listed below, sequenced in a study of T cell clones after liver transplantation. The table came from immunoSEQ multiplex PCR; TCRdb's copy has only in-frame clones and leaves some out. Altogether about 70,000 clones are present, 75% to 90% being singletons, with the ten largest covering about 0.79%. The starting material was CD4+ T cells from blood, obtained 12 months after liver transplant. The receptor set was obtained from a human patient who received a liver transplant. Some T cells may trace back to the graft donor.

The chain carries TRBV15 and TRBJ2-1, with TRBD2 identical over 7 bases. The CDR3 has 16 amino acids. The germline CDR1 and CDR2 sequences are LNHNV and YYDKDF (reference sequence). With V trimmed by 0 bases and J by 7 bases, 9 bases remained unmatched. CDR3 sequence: CATSRDWRGTGNEQFF. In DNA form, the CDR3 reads TGTGCCACCAGCAGAGATTGGCGGGGGACGGGAAATGAGCAGTTCTTC.

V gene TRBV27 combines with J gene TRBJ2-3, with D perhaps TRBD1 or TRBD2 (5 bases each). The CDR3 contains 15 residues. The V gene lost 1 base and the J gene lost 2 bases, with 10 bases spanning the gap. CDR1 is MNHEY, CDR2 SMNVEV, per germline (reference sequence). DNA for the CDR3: TGTGCCAGCAGTTTATTCTCGGGACCCACAGATACGCAGTATTTT. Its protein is CASSLFSGPTDTQYF.

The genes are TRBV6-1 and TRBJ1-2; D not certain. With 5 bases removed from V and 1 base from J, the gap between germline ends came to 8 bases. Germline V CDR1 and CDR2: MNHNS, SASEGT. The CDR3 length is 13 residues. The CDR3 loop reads CASSQDYNYGYTF. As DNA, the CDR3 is TGTGCCAGCAGTCAGGACTATAACTATGGCTACACCTTC.

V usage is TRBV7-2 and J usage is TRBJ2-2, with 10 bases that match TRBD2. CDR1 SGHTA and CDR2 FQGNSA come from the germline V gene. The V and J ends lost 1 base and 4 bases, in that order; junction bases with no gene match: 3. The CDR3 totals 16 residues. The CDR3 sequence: CASSLGLAGVTGELFF. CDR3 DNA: TGTGCCAGCAGCTTAGGTCTAGCGGGAGTCACCGGGGAGCTGTTTTTT.

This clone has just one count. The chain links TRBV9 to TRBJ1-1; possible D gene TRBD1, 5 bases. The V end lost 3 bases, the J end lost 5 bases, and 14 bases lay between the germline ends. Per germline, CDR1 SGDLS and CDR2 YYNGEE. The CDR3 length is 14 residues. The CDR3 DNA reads TGTGCCAGCAGCGCCGGGACGAGGTGGACTGAAGCTTTCTTT. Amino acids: CASSAGTRWTEAFF. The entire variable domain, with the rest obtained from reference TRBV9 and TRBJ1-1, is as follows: DSGVTQTPKHLITATGQRVTLRCSPRSGDLSVYWYQQSLDQGLQFLIQYYNGEERAKGNILERFSAQQFPDLHSELNLSSLELGDSALYFCASSAGTRWTEAFFGQGTRLTVV.

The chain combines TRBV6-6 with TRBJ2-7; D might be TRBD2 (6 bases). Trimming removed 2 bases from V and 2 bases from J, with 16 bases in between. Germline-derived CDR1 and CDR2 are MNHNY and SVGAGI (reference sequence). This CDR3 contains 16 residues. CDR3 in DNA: TGTGCCAGCAGTTACCGAGGAGGGAAGCAGACCTACGAGCAGTACTTC. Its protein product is CASSYRGGKQTYEQYF.

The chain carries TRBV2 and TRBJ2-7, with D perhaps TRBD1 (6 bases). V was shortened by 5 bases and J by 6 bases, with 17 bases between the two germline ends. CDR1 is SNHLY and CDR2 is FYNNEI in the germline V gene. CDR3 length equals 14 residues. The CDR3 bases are TGTGCCAGCAGTAGGATGACAGGTTTTAGCGAGCAGTACTTC. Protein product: CASSRMTGFSEQYF.